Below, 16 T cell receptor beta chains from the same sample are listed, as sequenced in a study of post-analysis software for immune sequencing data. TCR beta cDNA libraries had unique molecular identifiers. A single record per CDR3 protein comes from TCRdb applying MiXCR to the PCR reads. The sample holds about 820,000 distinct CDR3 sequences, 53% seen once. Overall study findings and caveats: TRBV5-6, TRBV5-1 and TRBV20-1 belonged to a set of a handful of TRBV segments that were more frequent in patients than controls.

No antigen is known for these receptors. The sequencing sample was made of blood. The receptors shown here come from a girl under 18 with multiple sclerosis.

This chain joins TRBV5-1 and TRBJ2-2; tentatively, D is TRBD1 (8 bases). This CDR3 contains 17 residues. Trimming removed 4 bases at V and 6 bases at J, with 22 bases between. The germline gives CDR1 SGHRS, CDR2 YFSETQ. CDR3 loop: CASSGGRQGRGAGELFF. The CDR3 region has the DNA TGCGCCAGCAGCGGCGGAAGACAGGGGAGGGGCGCCGGGGAGCTGTTTTTT.

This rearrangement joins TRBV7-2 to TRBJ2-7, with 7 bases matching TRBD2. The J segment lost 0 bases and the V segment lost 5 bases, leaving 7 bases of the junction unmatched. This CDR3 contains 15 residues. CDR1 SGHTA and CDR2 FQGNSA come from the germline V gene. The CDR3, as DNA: TGTGCCAGCAGCCGAGGAGCGGGGAGCTCCTACGAGCAGTACTTC. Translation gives CASSRGAGSSYEQYF.

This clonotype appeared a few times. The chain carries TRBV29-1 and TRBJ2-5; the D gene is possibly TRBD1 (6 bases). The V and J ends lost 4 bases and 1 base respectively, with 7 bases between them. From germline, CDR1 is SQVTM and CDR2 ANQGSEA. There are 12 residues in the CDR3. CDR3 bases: TGCAGCGTTGTACAGGGCCAAGAGACCCAGTACTTC. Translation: CSVVQGQETQYF.

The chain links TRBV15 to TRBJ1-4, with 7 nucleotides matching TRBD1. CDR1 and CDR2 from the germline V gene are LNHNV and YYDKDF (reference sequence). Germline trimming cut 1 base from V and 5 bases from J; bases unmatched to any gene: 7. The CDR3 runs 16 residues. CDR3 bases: TGTGCCACCAGCAGAGCCCTACAGGGGCAGAATGAAAAACTGTTTTTT. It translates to CATSRALQGQNEKLFF.

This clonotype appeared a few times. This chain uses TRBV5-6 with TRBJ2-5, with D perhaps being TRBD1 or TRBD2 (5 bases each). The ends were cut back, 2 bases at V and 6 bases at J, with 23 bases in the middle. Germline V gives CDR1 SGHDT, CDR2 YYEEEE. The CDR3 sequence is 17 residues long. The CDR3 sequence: CASSFLLAQKGVQTQYF. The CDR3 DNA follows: TGTGCCAGCAGCTTTCTCCTAGCACAAAAAGGGGTCCAGACCCAGTACTTC.

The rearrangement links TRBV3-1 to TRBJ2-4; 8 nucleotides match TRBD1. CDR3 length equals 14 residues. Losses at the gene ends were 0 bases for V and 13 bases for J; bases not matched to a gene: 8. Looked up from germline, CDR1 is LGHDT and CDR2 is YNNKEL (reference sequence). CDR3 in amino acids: CASSQDVDRGRQYF. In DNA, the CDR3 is TGTGCCAGCAGCCAAGATGTCGACAGGGGACGGCAGTACTTC.

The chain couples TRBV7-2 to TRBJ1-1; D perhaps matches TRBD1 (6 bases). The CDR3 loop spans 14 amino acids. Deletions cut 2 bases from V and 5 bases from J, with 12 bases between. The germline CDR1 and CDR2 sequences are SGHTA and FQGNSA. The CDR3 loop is CASSLQQGGTEAFF. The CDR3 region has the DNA TGTGCCAGCAGCTTACAACAGGGAGGTACTGAAGCTTTCTTT. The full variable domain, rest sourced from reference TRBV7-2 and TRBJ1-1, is GAGVSQSPSNKVTEKGKDVELRCDPISGHTALYWYRQSLGQGLEFLIYFQGNSAPDKSGLPSDRFSAERTGGSVSTLTIQRTQQEDSAVYLCASSLQQGGTEAFFGQGTRLTVV.

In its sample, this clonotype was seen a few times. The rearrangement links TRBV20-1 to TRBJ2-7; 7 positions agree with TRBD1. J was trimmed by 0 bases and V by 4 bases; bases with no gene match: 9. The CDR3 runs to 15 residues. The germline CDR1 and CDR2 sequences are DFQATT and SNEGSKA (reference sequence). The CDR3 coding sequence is TGCAGTGCTAAACAGGGGTCTTCTAGCTCCTACGAGCAGTACTTC. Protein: CSAKQGSSSSYEQYF.

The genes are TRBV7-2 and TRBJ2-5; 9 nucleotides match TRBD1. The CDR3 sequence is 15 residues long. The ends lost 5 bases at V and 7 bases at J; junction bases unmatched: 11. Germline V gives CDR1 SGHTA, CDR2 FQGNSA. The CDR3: CASSLRTGASGTQYF. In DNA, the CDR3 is TGTGCCAGCAGCCTTAGGACAGGGGCCTCGGGGACCCAGTACTTC. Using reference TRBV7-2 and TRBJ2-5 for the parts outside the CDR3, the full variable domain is GAGVSQSPSNKVTEKGKDVELRCDPISGHTALYWYRQSLGQGLEFLIYFQGNSAPDKSGLPSDRFSAERTGGSVSTLTIQRTQQEDSAVYLCASSLRTGASGTQYFGPGTRLLVL.

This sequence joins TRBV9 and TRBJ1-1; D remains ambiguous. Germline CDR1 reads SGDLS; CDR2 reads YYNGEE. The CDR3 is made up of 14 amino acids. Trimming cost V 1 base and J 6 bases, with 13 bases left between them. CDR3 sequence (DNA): TGTGCCAGCAGCGTACTTCCGGAAGGGTCTGAAGCTTTCTTT. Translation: CASSVLPEGSEAFF.

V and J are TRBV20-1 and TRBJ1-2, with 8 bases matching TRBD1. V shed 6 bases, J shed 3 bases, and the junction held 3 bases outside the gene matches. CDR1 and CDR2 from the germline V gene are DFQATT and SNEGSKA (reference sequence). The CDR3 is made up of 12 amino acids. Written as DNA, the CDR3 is TGCAGTGCGCCACAGGGGGACTATGGCTACACCTTC. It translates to CSAPQGDYGYTF.

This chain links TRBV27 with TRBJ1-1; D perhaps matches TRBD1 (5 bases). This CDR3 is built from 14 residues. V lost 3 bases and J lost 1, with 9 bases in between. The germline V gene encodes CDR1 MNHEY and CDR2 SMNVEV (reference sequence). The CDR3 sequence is CASSFNRRNTEAFF. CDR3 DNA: TGTGCCAGCAGTTTTAACAGGCGGAACACTGAAGCTTTCTTT.

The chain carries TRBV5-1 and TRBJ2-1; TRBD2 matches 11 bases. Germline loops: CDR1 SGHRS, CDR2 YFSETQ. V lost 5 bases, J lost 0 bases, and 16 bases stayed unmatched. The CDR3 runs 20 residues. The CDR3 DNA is TGCGCCAGCAGTCCATCCGGGGAACTAGCGGGAGACATCTCCTACAATGAGCAGTTCTTC. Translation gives CASSPSGELAGDISYNEQFF.

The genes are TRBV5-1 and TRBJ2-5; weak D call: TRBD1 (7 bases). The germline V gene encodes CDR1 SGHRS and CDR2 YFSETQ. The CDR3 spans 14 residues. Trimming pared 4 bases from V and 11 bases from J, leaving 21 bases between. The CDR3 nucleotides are TGCGCCAGCAGCGGGAGGACAGGCCTGGGGGAGCAGTACTTC. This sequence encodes CASSGRTGLGEQYF.

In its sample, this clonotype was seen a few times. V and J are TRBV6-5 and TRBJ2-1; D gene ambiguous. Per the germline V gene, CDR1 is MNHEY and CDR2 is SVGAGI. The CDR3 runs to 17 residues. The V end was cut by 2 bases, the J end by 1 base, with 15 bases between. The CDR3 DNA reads TGTGCCAGCAGTTACGAACTGGGCCTTGGGTCCTACAATGAGCAGTTCTTC. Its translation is CASSYELGLGSYNEQFF.

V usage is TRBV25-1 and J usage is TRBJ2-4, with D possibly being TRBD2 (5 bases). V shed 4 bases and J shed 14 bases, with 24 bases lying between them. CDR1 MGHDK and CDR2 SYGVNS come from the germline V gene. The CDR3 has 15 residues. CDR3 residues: CASSGPAESVLWEYF. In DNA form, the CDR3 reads TGTGCCAGCAGTGGCCCAGCGGAATCTGTCCTGTGGGAGTACTTC.